The 22 T cell receptor beta chains given below trace back to one sample, sequenced in a study of blood T cell repertoires in COVID-19. TCRdb's copy holds only in-frame clones and misses some; the assay was immunoSEQ multiplex PCR. Of about 150,000 clones in the sample, approximately 91% are singletons; the top ten hold approximately 4.6%. Specimen: peripheral blood. Receptor source: a man between 18 and 35 years old with COVID-19, enrolled during active disease.

V and J are TRBV6-5 and TRBJ2-2; 7 nucleotides align to TRBD1. The CDR3 consists of 15 residues. Germline V gives CDR1 MNHEY, CDR2 SVGAGI. With 11 bases clipped from V and 2 bases from J, the junction kept 11 bases outside the gene matches. This chain's CDR3 is CAGSLGTANTGELFF. In nucleotides, the CDR3 is TGTGCCGGCTCCCTGGGGACAGCAAACACCGGGGAGCTGTTTTTT.

This clone was seen at least ten times. The rearrangement uses TRBV10-3 and TRBJ1-2; no clear D gene. CDR1 is ENHRY and CDR2 is SYGVKD in the germline V gene. V was shortened by 4 bases and J by 9 bases, with 15 bases between the two germline ends. The CDR3 sequence is 13 residues long. CDR3 residues: CAISGTERDSYTF. The CDR3 nucleotides read TGTGCCATCAGTGGGACTGAGCGGGATAGCTACACCTTC.

The CDR3 bases are TGTGCCAGCAGCCTTGGACAGTTGCAGCCCCAGCATTTT. This encodes CASSLGQLQPQHF. The genes are TRBV14 and TRBJ1-5; perhaps TRBD1 as D (6 bases). Germline CDR1 and CDR2: SGHDN and FVKESK. V was pared by 4 bases and J by 7 bases, with 11 bases between. The CDR3 totals 13 residues.

The chain recombines TRBV27 with TRBJ2-1, with 8 bases aligning to TRBD1. With 6 bases clipped from V and 9 bases from J, the junction kept 7 bases outside the gene matches. The CDR3 runs 13 residues. Germline values: CDR1 MNHEY, CDR2 SMNVEV (reference sequence). The CDR3: CASSLDRATEQFF. As DNA, the CDR3 is TGTGCCAGCAGCCTGGACAGGGCCACTGAGCAGTTCTTC.

The chain couples TRBV4-3 to TRBJ2-1, with TRBD2 matching 7 bases. The CDR3 is 18 residues long. V trimming: 1 base; J trimming: 5 bases; junction bases outside the gene matches: 14. CDR1 and CDR2 from the germline V gene are LGHNA and YSLEER. The CDR3 DNA is TGCGCCAGCAGCCAAGCCCTCCGTCGACTAGCACTTCACAATGAGCAGTTCTTC. This translates into CASSQALRRLALHNEQFF.

The gene calls are TRBV27 and TRBJ1-2; 9 bases are shared with TRBD1. The V gene end was trimmed by 5 bases and the J gene end by 5 bases; junction bases not matched to a gene: 9. Germline values: CDR1 MNHEY, CDR2 SMNVEV (reference sequence). The CDR3 spans 15 residues. CDR3 sequence (DNA): TGTGCCAGCAGTACGTACCGGGACAGGGAATATGGCTACACCTTC. Protein sequence: CASSTYRDREYGYTF.

The rearrangement joins TRBV5-1 to TRBJ1-2, with 7 bases lining up with TRBD1. The germline gives CDR1 SGHRS, CDR2 YFSETQ. This CDR3 region has 15 residues. After removal of 0 bases from V and 5 bases from J, the junction contained 7 bases not matched to a gene. CDR3 DNA sequence: TGCGCCAGCAGCTTGGTTCCGGGACAGCAGTATGGCTACACCTTC. Translating it yields CASSLVPGQQYGYTF.

The rearrangement uses TRBV28 and TRBJ1-2; 8 positions agree with TRBD1. With V trimmed by 1 base and J by 7 bases, 8 bases remained unmatched. The CDR3 extends over 15 amino acids. CDR1 and CDR2 (germline): MDHEN, SYDVKM. For the CDR3, the DNA is TGTGCCAGCAGTTTATTACCAGGGGGCGTCTCTGGCTACACCTTC. It codes for CASSLLPGGVSGYTF.

V and J are TRBV7-8 and TRBJ2-7, with D unclear. The germline gives CDR1 SGHVS, CDR2 FQNEAQ. V was clipped by 0 bases and J by 0 bases, with 6 bases between them. The CDR3 runs 14 residues. CDR3 DNA sequence: TGTGCCAGCAGCTTAGCACTGTCCTCCTACGAGCAGTACTTC. This translates into CASSLALSSYEQYF.

Remarks on this clone: The same CDR3 can be traced to other DNA sequences in this sample. The chain carries TRBV18 and TRBJ2-7; 8 positions agree with TRBD1. Germline CDR1 reads KGHSH; CDR2 reads LQKENI. V lost 3 bases to trimming and J lost 2 bases; unmatched junction nucleotides: 0. The CDR3 covers 13 residues. DNA of the CDR3: TGTGCCAGCTCACCGACAGGGGCCTACGAGCAGTACTTC. Protein product: CASSPTGAYEQYF.

This clone is a singleton in its sample. The rearrangement joins TRBV9 to TRBJ2-1; D gene unclear. The germline CDR1 and CDR2 sequences are SGDLS and YYNGEE. The CDR3 contains 16 residues. V was shortened by 0 bases and J by 1 base, with 11 bases between the two germline ends. CDR3 in DNA: TGTGCCAGCAGCGTAGTTGAGTATCGGTCCTACAATGAGCAGTTCTTC. It specifies CASSVVEYRSYNEQFF.

The chain carries TRBV28 and TRBJ2-5, with D tentatively TRBD1 (7 bases). V was cut by 3 bases and J by 4 bases, with 12 bases left in between. Germline V gene lookup returns CDR1 MDHEN and CDR2 SYDVKM. The CDR3 covers 14 residues. As DNA, the CDR3 is TGTGCCAGCAGTTTTAGGGGGCGGGGAGAGACCCAGTACTTC. Translation: CASSFRGRGETQYF.

The table lists this clone with a count of one. The CDR3 spells CASSPGASDTEAFF. The CDR3 region has the DNA TGTGCCAGCAGCCCGGGAGCCTCAGACACTGAAGCTTTCTTT. The J gene is TRBJ1-1, the V gene TRBV28; no reliable D call. Trimming took off 6 bases at V and 3 bases at J, with 14 bases between the two ends. The CDR3 is made up of 14 amino acids. The germline V gene has CDR1 MDHEN and CDR2 SYDVKM.

The chain recombines TRBV28 with TRBJ2-3, with D possibly being TRBD2 (7 bases). Germline assignment: CDR1 MDHEN and CDR2 SYDVKM. The V end lost 3 bases, the J end lost 0 bases, and 28 bases lay between the germline ends. The CDR3 covers 21 residues. This CDR3 is CASSFVPVDSGAPLSTDTQYF. CDR3 DNA sequence: TGTGCCAGCAGTTTTGTTCCAGTGGACAGCGGGGCCCCCCTGAGCACAGATACGCAGTATTTT.

V is TRBV5-1 and J is TRBJ2-1; 16 bases map to TRBD2. The ends lost 4 bases at V and 3 bases at J; junction bases unmatched: 13. CDR3 length: 20 amino acids. Germline assignment: CDR1 SGHRS and CDR2 YFSETQ. The chain's CDR3 is CASSDETGLAGGPHYNEQFF. Here the CDR3 DNA reads TGCGCCAGCAGCGACGAGACGGGACTAGCGGGAGGGCCTCACTACAATGAGCAGTTCTTC.

The chain joins TRBV20-1 to TRBJ1-4; no definite D call. Germline loops: CDR1 DFQATT, CDR2 SNEGSKA (reference sequence). This CDR3 comprises 14 residues. The V end lost 3 bases, the J end lost 8 bases, and 16 bases lay between the germline ends. The CDR3 DNA is TGCAGTGCTAGTCAACAACAGAATAGGGAAAAACTGTTTTTT. It yields the protein CSASQQQNREKLFF.

The V call is TRBV7-2, the J call TRBJ2-7; the match to TRBD2 covers 7 bases. With 6 bases clipped from V and 2 bases from J, the junction kept 10 bases outside the gene matches. Germline V gives CDR1 SGHTA, CDR2 FQGNSA. This CDR3 is built from 15 residues. As DNA, the CDR3 is TGTGCCAGCAGTCGTTGGGAGGGGAGGGCCTACGAGCAGTACTTC. Translating gives CASSRWEGRAYEQYF.

The CDR3 bases are TGTGCCAGCAGCTTAGGGAACTTCGACACAGATACGCAGTATTTT. Translating gives CASSLGNFDTDTQYF. The chain combines TRBV13 with TRBJ2-3, with no clear D. V was clipped by 0 bases and J by 2 bases, with 9 bases between them. Germline CDR1 is PRHDT and CDR2 is FYEKMQ (reference sequence). This CDR3 is built from 15 residues.

To note about this clone: One end of the junction does not line up with germline, which may come from a read error. V and J are TRBV5-4 and TRBJ2-2; the D gene is possibly TRBD1 (5 bases). The CDR3 consists of 14 residues. CDR1 and CDR2 from the germline V gene are SGHNT and YYREEE (reference sequence). CDR3 sequence: CASSLGQNAGELFF. CDR3 bases: TGTGCCAGCAGCTTGGGACAGAACGCCGGGGAGCTGTTTTTT.

The genes are TRBV28 and TRBJ2-7; 10 bases are shared with TRBD2. The germline CDR1 and CDR2 sequences are MDHEN and SYDVKM. This CDR3 spans 14 amino acids. J was trimmed by 2 bases and V by 3 bases; bases with no gene match: 1. For the CDR3, the DNA is TGTGCCAGCAGTTTCCTAGCGGGGGCCTACGAGCAGTACTTC. It specifies CASSFLAGAYEQYF.

The V and J genes are TRBV7-3 and TRBJ2-1, with a tentative D call TRBD1 (6 bases). The germline V gene has CDR1 SGHTA and CDR2 FQGTGA. The CDR3 spans 16 residues. Trimming pared 4 bases from V and 7 bases from J, leaving 20 bases between. The CDR3 reads CASSSPLLGGGNEQFF. DNA of the CDR3: TGTGCCAGCAGCTCACCCCTCCTAGGGGGTGGGAATGAGCAGTTCTTC.

The CDR3 region has the DNA TGTGCCAGCAGTAACCCTGGACAGGTGAACACTGAAGCTTTCTTT. Amino acid sequence: CASSNPGQVNTEAFF. V usage is TRBV28 and J usage is TRBJ1-1; 7 positions match TRBD1. The V and J ends lost 5 bases and 0 bases, in that order; junction bases with no gene match: 6. The CDR3 has 15 amino acids. Germline values: CDR1 MDHEN, CDR2 SYDVKM.